What follows are 13 T cell receptor beta chains derived from one specimen sequenced in a study of somatic mutations in cytotoxic T cells in rheumatoid arthritis. The table came from immunoSEQ multiplex PCR; TCRdb's copy has only in-frame clones and leaves some out. The sample shows more than 12,000 clones, 60% to 75% of them seen only once. The sample taken for sequencing was CD8+ T cells sorted from blood. The receptors shown here come from an adult with rheumatoid arthritis.

This clone has only a few counts. Sequence at one end of the junction differs from germline and may be a read error. The V and J genes are TRBV7-7 and TRBJ2-7; D may be TRBD1 (5 bases). The germline gives CDR1 SSHAT, CDR2 FNYEAQ (reference sequence). The CDR3 length is 13 residues. CDR3: CASSFIAGNEQYF. CDR3 bases: TGTGCTAGCAGCTTTATAGCAGGGAACGAGCAGTACTTC.

This clone occurred once. This chain links TRBV28 with TRBJ2-2, with 7 bases aligning to TRBD2. Germline V gives CDR1 MDHEN, CDR2 SYDVKM. The CDR3 is 17 amino acids. The V and J ends lost 5 bases and 5 bases, in that order; junction bases with no gene match: 14. CDR3 residues: CASSTRKTRTRTGELFF. CDR3 DNA sequence: TGTGCCAGCAGTACGCGCAAAACGAGGACTAGAACCGGGGAGCTGTTTTTT.

This clone was observed once. The chain couples TRBV13 to TRBJ2-1; 9 nucleotides agree with TRBD1. There are 17 residues in the CDR3. V trimming: 4 bases; J trimming: 0 bases; junction bases outside the gene matches: 7. The germline gives CDR1 PRHDT, CDR2 FYEKMQ (reference sequence). The CDR3, as DNA: TGTGCCAGCAGCTACGAACAGGGGGCAAGCTCCTACAATGAGCAGTTCTTC. As protein: CASSYEQGASSYNEQFF.

CDR3 coding DNA: TGCGCCAGCAGCCAAGATTGGACAGGGGGCTACAATGAGCAGTTCTTC. Protein: CASSQDWTGGYNEQFF. This rearrangement joins TRBV4-3 to TRBJ2-1; 10 nucleotides align to TRBD1. The length of the CDR3 is 16 residues. The germline CDR1 and CDR2 sequences are LGHNA and YSLEER. V lost 0 bases, J lost 3 bases, and 2 bases stayed unmatched.

V and J are TRBV11-2 and TRBJ2-1; D is unclear. Trimming removed 2 bases at V and 0 bases at J, with 11 bases between. The CDR3 runs to 16 residues. CDR1 is SGHAT and CDR2 is FQNNGV in the germline V gene. The DNA for the CDR3 is TGTGCCAGCAGCTTAACTGGGTCCAGCTCCTACAATGAGCAGTTCTTC. Its translation: CASSLTGSSSYNEQFF.

The J gene is TRBJ2-2, the V gene TRBV7-9; D may be TRBD1 (7 bases). The CDR3 length is 14 residues. The ends were cut back, 6 bases at V and 4 bases at J, with 12 bases in the middle. The germline CDR1 and CDR2 sequences are SEHNR and FQNEAQ (reference sequence). Here the CDR3 DNA reads TGTGCCAGCAGGTCAGGGGGGTTCACCGGGGAGCTGTTTTTT. Its protein is CASRSGGFTGELFF.

This clone turned up a few times. This chain links TRBV7-9 with TRBJ2-7; D remains unclear. V was cut by 3 bases and J by 1 base, with 13 bases left in between. The CDR3 spans 15 residues. The V gene's germline CDR1 is SEHNR and CDR2 FQNEAQ (reference sequence). The CDR3 nucleotides read TGTGCCAGCAGCTTGGGCGTAACAAGATCCTACGAGCAGTACTTC. The encoded protein is CASSLGVTRSYEQYF.

The chain couples TRBV13 to TRBJ1-4, with TRBD1 identical over 10 bases. The CDR3 covers 17 residues. Germline trimming cut 3 bases from V and 5 bases from J; bases unmatched to any gene: 9. CDR1 and CDR2 from the germline V gene are PRHDT and FYEKMQ (reference sequence). The CDR3 spells CASSFLPPGQGNEKLFF. CDR3 nucleotides: TGTGCCAGCAGCTTTCTGCCTCCGGGACAGGGGAATGAAAAACTGTTTTTT.

The rearrangement links TRBV9 to TRBJ2-3; 10 positions match TRBD1. V dropped 4 bases and J dropped 6; count of bases not matched to a gene: 8. Germline CDR1 and CDR2: SGDLS and YYNGEE. The CDR3 is made up of 15 amino acids. The CDR3 reads CASSSGQGHLDTQYF. CDR3 DNA sequence: TGTGCCAGCAGCTCGGGACAGGGGCATCTGGATACGCAGTATTTT.

This clone was seen more than once but under ten times. The genes are TRBV11-2 and TRBJ2-7, with D tentatively TRBD2 (5 bases). Germline loops: CDR1 SGHAT, CDR2 FQNNGV. The CDR3 is 15 amino acids. V was cut by 1 base and J by 5 bases, with 15 bases left in between. In nucleotides, the CDR3 is TGTGCCAGCAGCTTAGGGCCCGTACCTAGCCACGAGCAGTACTTC. Encoded protein: CASSLGPVPSHEQYF.

The chain joins TRBV30 to TRBJ1-5, with TRBD1 as a possible D gene (5 bases). Germline V CDR1 and CDR2: GTSNPN, SVGIG (reference sequence). This CDR3 has 16 residues. Trimming removed 0 bases at V and 0 bases at J, with 12 bases between. The CDR3 DNA reads as TGTGCCTGGAGTGTACGACAGACTCATAGCAATCAGCCCCAGCATTTT. As protein: CAWSVRQTHSNQPQHF.

V and J are TRBV2 and TRBJ2-6; unclear D gene. Germline V gene lookup returns CDR1 SNHLY and CDR2 FYNNEI. This CDR3 region has 12 residues. V shed 5 bases and J shed 4 bases, with 3 bases lying between them. CDR3 sequence (DNA): TGTGCCAGCAGTTCGGGGGCCAACGTCCTGACTTTC. Translated: CASSSGANVLTF.

The V call is TRBV4-3, the J call TRBJ2-7, with D tentatively TRBD2 (6 bases). V was clipped by 4 bases and J by 7 bases, with 26 bases between them. The CDR3 consists of 17 residues. The V gene's germline CDR1 is LGHNA and CDR2 YSLEER. The CDR3 loop reads CASSPSSSRDWVSEQYF. The CDR3 DNA reads TGCGCCAGCAGCCCCTCCTCCTCCCGGGACTGGGTCTCTGAGCAGTACTTC.